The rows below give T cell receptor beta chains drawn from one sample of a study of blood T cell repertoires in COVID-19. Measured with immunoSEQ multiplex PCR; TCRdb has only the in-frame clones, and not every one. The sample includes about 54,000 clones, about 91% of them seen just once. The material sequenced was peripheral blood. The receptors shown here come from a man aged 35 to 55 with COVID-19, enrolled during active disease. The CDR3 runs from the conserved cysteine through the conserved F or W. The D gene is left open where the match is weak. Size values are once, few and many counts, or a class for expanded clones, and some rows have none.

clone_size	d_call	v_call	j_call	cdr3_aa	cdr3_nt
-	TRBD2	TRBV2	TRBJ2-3	CASRKLAGGLADTQYF	TGTGCCAGCAGAAAACTAGCGGGAGGGCTCGCGGATACGCAGTATTTT
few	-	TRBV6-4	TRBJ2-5	CASRRVAETQYF	TGTGCCAGCAGGAGAGTTGCGGAGACCCAGTACTTC
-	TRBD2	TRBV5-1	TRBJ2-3	CASSNHGALAGAPPDTQYF	TGCGCCAGCAGCAACCATGGGGCGCTAGCGGGAGCCCCCCCAGATACGCAGTATTTT
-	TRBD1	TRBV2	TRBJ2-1	CASSLGTGGSYNEQFF	TGTGCCAGCAGCCTTGGGACAGGGGGCTCCTACAATGAGCAGTTCTTC
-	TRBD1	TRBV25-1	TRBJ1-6	CASSPTGSNSPLHF	TGTGCCAGCAGTCCGACAGGGTCCAATTCACCCCTCCACTTT
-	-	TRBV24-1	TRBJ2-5	CATSDLSGQETQYF	TGTGCCACCAGTGATTTGAGCGGCCAAGAGACCCAGTACTTC
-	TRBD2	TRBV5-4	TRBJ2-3	CASRRGGRSGTDTQYF	TGTGCCAGCAGGCGGGGGGGCAGGAGTGGCACAGATACGCAGTATTTT
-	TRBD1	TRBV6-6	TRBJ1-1	CASSPSPDRGILSMNTEAFF	TGTGCCAGCAGTCCCTCTCCGGACAGGGGGATCTTAAGCATGAACACTGAAGCTTTCTTT
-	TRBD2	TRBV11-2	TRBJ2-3	CASSQGTSGGFGTDTQYF	TGTGCCAGCAGCCAAGGGACTAGCGGGGGATTCGGCACAGATACGCAGTATTTT
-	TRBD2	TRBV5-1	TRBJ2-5	CASSREGQETQYF	TGCGCCAGCAGCAGGGAGGGGCAAGAGACCCAGTACTTC
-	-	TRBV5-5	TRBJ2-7	CASTPTGTGNSYEQYF	TGTGCCAGCACCCCCACCGGGACTGGAAATTCCTACGAGCAGTACTTC
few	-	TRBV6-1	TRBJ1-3	CASSEAVGRAGNTIYF	TGTGCCAGCAGTGAAGCAGTCGGCCGGGCTGGAAACACCATATATTTT
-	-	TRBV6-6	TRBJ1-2	CAGFGGTTNYGYTF	TGTGCCGGGTTCGGCGGGACTACCAACTATGGCTACACCTTC
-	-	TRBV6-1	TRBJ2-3	CASSAHLVRDTDTQYF	TGTGCCAGCAGTGCCCACTTGGTACGGGACACAGATACGCAGTATTTT
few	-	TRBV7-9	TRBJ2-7	CASSQAREQYF	TGTGCCAGCAGTCAAGCTCGTGAGCAGTACTTC
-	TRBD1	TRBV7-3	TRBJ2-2	CASSLQGADTGELFF	TGTGCCAGCAGCTTACAGGGGGCCGACACCGGGGAGCTGTTTTTT
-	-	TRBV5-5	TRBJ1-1	CASSFSGLNSGEAFF	TGTGCCAGCAGCTTTAGCGGACTAAATTCGGGTGAAGCTTTCTTT
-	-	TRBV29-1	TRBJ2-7	CSVDPGNSYEQYF	TGCAGCGTTGATCCAGGGAACTCCTACGAGCAGTACTTC
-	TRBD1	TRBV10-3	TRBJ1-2	CAISSDRGNYGYTF	TGTGCCATCAGTTCGGACAGGGGGAACTATGGCTACACCTTC
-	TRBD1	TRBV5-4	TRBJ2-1	CASSSRDRGNNEQFF	TGTGCCAGCAGCTCCCGGGACAGGGGCAACAATGAGCAGTTCTTC
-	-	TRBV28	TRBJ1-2	CASSPGSRGGYTF	TGTGCCAGCAGTCCGGGATCGCGCGGTGGCTACACCTTC
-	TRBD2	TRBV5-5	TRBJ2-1	CASSTGTSPYNEQFF	TGTGCCAGCAGCACCGGGACTAGCCCCTACAATGAGCAGTTCTTC
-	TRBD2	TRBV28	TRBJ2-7	CASSSWTSGSEQYF	TGTGCCAGCAGTTCGTGGACTAGCGGGAGCGAGCAGTACTTC
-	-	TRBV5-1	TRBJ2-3	CASSLALSSSTDTQYF	TGCGCCAGCAGCTTGGCGTTGAGTTCTAGCACAGATACGCAGTATTTT
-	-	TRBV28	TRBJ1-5	CASSNQGNSNQPQHF	TGTGCCAGCAGCAACCAGGGGAATAGCAATCAGCCCCAGCATTTT
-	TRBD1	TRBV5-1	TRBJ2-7	CASSLDGQENYEQYF	TGCGCCAGCAGCTTGGACGGACAGGAGAACTACGAGCAGTACTTC
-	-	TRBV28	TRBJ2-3	CASSLGQGYSTDTQYF	TGTGCCAGCAGTTTAGGGCAGGGTTATAGCACAGATACGCAGTATTTT
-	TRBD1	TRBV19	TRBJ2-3	CASSNRTGVRDTQYF	TGTGCCAGTAGTAACCGGACAGGGGTGAGGGATACGCAGTATTTT
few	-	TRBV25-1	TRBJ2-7	CASSGDRPTYEQYF	TGTGCCAGCAGTGGCGACAGGCCAACCTACGAGCAGTACTTC
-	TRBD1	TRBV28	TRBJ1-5	CASSARQGNSNQPQHF	TGTGCCAGCAGTGCCCGACAGGGGAATAGCAATCAGCCCCAGCATTTT